Listed below are T cell receptor beta chains from one sample, sequenced in a study of cytomegalovirus exposure and HLA in healthy donors. The data were produced by immunoSEQ multiplex PCR, yet TCRdb's version contains in-frame clones alone and is incomplete. The data hold 99,000 or so clones, with about four fifths observed a single time. The sequenced material came from PBMCs. All receptors derive from a man aged 25-45 years in good health and CMV-seronegative. Each CDR3 is given with its conserved first and last residue. The D gene is left open where the match is weak. Clone size, where shown, is once, few, many, or a class for clones that have expanded.

d_call j_call clone_size v_call cdr3_aa cdr3_nt
. TRBJ2-5 . TRBV10-3 CAISESSGETQYF TGTGCCATCAGTGAGTCGTCAGGAGAGACCCAGTACTTC
. TRBJ2-7 once TRBV12-5 CASGLGASYEQYF TGTGCTAGTGGTTTGGGGGCCTCCTACGAGCAGTACTTC
TRBD2 TRBJ2-7 once TRBV5-4 CASSLLAGGAYEQYF TGTGCCAGCAGCTTACTAGCGGGAGGGGCCTACGAGCAGTACTTC
TRBD2 TRBJ2-3 . TRBV28 CASHGGSFTDTQYF TGTGCCAGCCACGGCGGGAGTTTCACAGATACGCAGTATTTT
TRBD2 TRBJ2-2 . TRBV19 CASSLYYGGLAENTGELFF TGTGCCAGTAGTTTATACTACGGGGGACTAGCGGAGAACACCGGGGAGCTGTTTTTT
TRBD1 TRBJ2-2 . TRBV2 CAGVDRGVAGELFF TGTGCCGGAGTAGACAGGGGCGTTGCCGGGGAGCTGTTTTTT
. TRBJ1-1 . TRBV4-3 CASSQKPDGENTEAFF TGCGCCAGCAGCCAAAAACCTGACGGAGAGAACACTGAAGCTTTCTTT
. TRBJ1-4 . TRBV13 CASSQRTEPNEKLFF TGTGCCAGCAGCCAAAGGACAGAACCCAATGAAAAACTGTTTTTT
TRBD1 TRBJ1-2 once TRBV6-5 CAVQGAGGYTF TGTGCCGTCCAGGGGGCGGGGGGCTACACCTTC
TRBD2 TRBJ2-5 few TRBV7-2 CASSLVGLAGGQETQYF TGTGCCAGCAGCTTAGTGGGACTAGCGGGGGGGCAAGAGACCCAGTACTTC
. TRBJ1-5 . TRBV9 CASSLSPERSQPQHF TGTGCCAGCAGCTTATCACCAGAGAGGAGTCAGCCCCAGCATTTT
TRBD2 TRBJ2-1 . TRBV11-2 CASSRGLATSYNEQFF TGTGCCAGCAGCCGAGGACTAGCGACATCCTACAATGAGCAGTTCTTC
TRBD2 TRBJ2-5 . TRBV7-9 CASRLAGVETQYF TGTGCCAGCAGATTAGCGGGAGTGGAGACCCAGTACTTC
. TRBJ2-5 . TRBV4-1 CASSQGTEETQYF TGCGCCAGCAGCCAAGGTACAGAAGAGACCCAGTACTTC
. TRBJ1-2 . TRBV19 CASSIIPGAQYNYGYTF TGTGCCAGTAGTATAATCCCAGGGGCGCAGTACAACTATGGCTACACCTTC
. TRBJ1-2 . TRBV5-4 CASSLGGPLRGYTF TGTGCCAGCAGCTTGGGAGGGCCCCTCCGGGGCTACACCTTC
TRBD1 TRBJ1-2 . TRBV19 CASSGDSGSYGYTF TGTGCCAGTAGTGGGGACAGTGGATCCTATGGCTACACCTTC
. TRBJ1-3 . TRBV2 CASRARGFSGNTIYF TGTGCCAGCCGAGCCAGGGGATTTTCTGGAAACACCATATATTTT
TRBD1 TRBJ1-4 . TRBV11-2 CASAEEDSGGKLFF TGTGCCAGCGCAGAGGAAGATTCAGGGGGAAAACTGTTTTTT
. TRBJ2-4 . TRBV5-6 CASSLLAGRAKNIQYF TGTGCCAGCAGCTTGTTGGCGGGGCGAGCCAAAAACATTCAGTACTTC
TRBD2 TRBJ2-2 . TRBV9 CASSKSGATAGELFF TGTGCCAGCAGCAAGAGCGGGGCCACGGCCGGGGAGCTGTTTTTT
. TRBJ1-4 . TRBV9 CASSVAQGNSEKLFF TGTGCCAGCAGCGTAGCTCAGGGAAATTCTGAAAAACTGTTTTTT
. TRBJ2-7 . TRBV4-3 CASSQDGNRGGYEQYF TGCGCCAGCAGCCAAGATGGGAACAGGGGAGGATACGAGCAGTACTTC
. TRBJ1-4 once TRBV5-6 CASRGWGGEKLFF TGTGCCAGCAGAGGATGGGGAGGTGAAAAACTGTTTTTT
. TRBJ1-2 . TRBV4-1 CASSQVTDFYGYTF TGCGCCAGCAGCCAGGTGACAGATTTCTATGGCTACACCTTC
TRBD2 TRBJ2-7 . TRBV5-1 CASSAVSGSAYEQYF TGCGCCAGCAGCGCCGTTAGCGGGAGTGCCTACGAGCAGTACTTC
TRBD1 TRBJ1-6 . TRBV30 CAWSPGQGSSPLHF TGTGCCTGGAGTCCTGGACAGGGGAGTTCACCCCTCCACTTT
TRBD2 TRBJ2-2 . TRBV11-1 CASSRDGGVGVGELFF TGTGCCAGCAGCCGCGATGGGGGGGTTGGTGTCGGGGAGCTGTTTTTT
TRBD1 TRBJ2-2 . TRBV10-1 CASSKQGTGELFF TGCGCCAGCAGTAAACAGGGGACCGGGGAGCTGTTTTTT
. TRBJ2-3 . TRBV5-1 CASSLALSGATDTQYF TGCGCCAGCAGCTTGGCTTTATCGGGAGCGACAGATACGCAGTATTTT
. TRBJ1-1 . TRBV25-1 CASSESQGRSTEAFF TGTGCCAGCAGTGAGTCCCAGGGAAGGAGCACTGAAGCTTTCTTT
. TRBJ2-5 . TRBV7-6 CASSSLFQETQYF TGTGCCAGCAGCTCCCTGTTCCAAGAGACCCAGTACTTC
. TRBJ1-2 . TRBV6-5 CASSYSSGIYGYTF TGTGCCAGCAGTTACTCGTCAGGCATCTATGGCTACACCTTC
. TRBJ1-1 . TRBV7-9 CASSLPLRAEAFF TGTGCCAGCAGTCTTCCTCTTCGGGCTGAAGCTTTCTTT
TRBD1 TRBJ1-2 . TRBV5-4 CASGGQSRYGYTF TGTGCCAGCGGGGGACAGTCAAGGTATGGCTACACCTTC
TRBD1 TRBJ2-1 . TRBV6-6 CASSYANRGAYNEQFF TGTGCCAGCAGTTACGCAAACAGGGGCGCCTACAATGAGCAGTTCTTC
TRBD1 TRBJ2-1 . TRBV16 CASSQWDSSNEQFF TGTGCCAGCAGCCAATGGGACAGTTCCAATGAGCAGTTCTTC
TRBD1 TRBJ2-7 . TRBV4-2 CASSQTGVVTYEQYF TGTGCCAGCAGCCAAACAGGGGTAGTTACCTACGAGCAGTACTTC
. TRBJ2-1 . TRBV28 CASSLVRREQFF TGTGCCAGCAGTTTAGTGCGAAGAGAGCAGTTCTTC
TRBD2 TRBJ2-1 . TRBV25-1 CASSEYTSGNYNEQFF TGTGCCAGCAGTGAATACACTAGCGGAAATTACAATGAGCAGTTCTTC
TRBD2 TRBJ2-7 . TRBV28 CASSIGLAGGNSYEQYF TGTGCCAGCAGCATAGGACTAGCGGGAGGGAACTCCTACGAGCAGTACTTC
. TRBJ1-3 . TRBV2 CASSRNREAKLGNTIYF TGTGCCAGCAGCCGAAACAGGGAAGCGAAGCTTGGAAACACCATATATTTT
TRBD1 TRBJ2-7 once TRBV30 CACVIGTGGNYEQYF TGTGCCTGCGTGATCGGGACAGGGGGAAACTACGAGCAGTACTTC
TRBD2 TRBJ2-2 few TRBV29-1 CSVTPSGLASTGELFF TGCAGCGTTACCCCCTCCGGACTAGCGAGCACCGGGGAGCTGTTTTTT
TRBD1 TRBJ2-7 . TRBV7-6 CASSKPGTDPCEQYF TGTGCCAGCAGCAAACCCGGGACAGACCCCTGCGAGCAGTACTTC
TRBD2 TRBJ2-7 . TRBV7-8 CASSLVAGGTYEQYF TGTGCCAGCAGCTTAGTAGCGGGAGGGACCTACGAGCAGTACTTC
TRBD1 TRBJ2-1 . TRBV5-1 CASSLGQVGNEQFF TGCGCCAGCAGCCTAGGACAGGTTGGCAATGAGCAGTTCTTC
. TRBJ2-7 . TRBV29-1 CSVHQGSREQYF TGCAGCGTTCACCAGGGATCGCGCGAGCAGTACTTC
TRBD2 TRBJ2-1 . TRBV10-3 CAIRHSGGPNNEQFF TGTGCCATCAGGCATAGCGGGGGGCCCAACAATGAGCAGTTCTTC
TRBD2 TRBJ2-3 . TRBV27 CASRSPTSGRADTQYF TGTGCCAGCAGGTCCCCGACTAGCGGGAGAGCAGATACGCAGTATTTT
. TRBJ1-2 few TRBV7-9 CASSPEFYGYTF TGTGCCAGCAGCCCGGAGTTCTATGGCTACACCTTC
. TRBJ1-6 few TRBV6-1 CASIVAVNSPLHF TGTGCCAGCATCGTGGCAGTTAATTCACCCCTCCACTTT
. TRBJ1-1 few TRBV9 CASSVAQGGTEAFF TGTGCCAGCAGCGTAGCGCAGGGTGGGACTGAAGCTTTCTTT
. TRBJ2-7 . TRBV7-9 CASSLAGRTYEQYF TGTGCCAGCAGCTTAGCGGGCAGGACCTACGAGCAGTACTTC